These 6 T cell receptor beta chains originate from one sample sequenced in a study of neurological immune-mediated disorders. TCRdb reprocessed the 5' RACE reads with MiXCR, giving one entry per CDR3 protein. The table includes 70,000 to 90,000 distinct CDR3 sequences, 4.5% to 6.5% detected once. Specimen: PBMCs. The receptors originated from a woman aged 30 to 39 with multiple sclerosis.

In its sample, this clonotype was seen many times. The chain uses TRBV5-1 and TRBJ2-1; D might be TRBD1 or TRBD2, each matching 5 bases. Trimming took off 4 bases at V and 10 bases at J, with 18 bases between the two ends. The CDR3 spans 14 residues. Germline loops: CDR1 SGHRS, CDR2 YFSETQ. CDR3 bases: TGCGCCAGCAGCCCGGGACCTTCTTTCCCCGAGCAGTTCTTC. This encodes CASSPGPSFPEQFF. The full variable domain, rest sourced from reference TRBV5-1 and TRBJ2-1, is KAGVTQTPRYLIKTRGQQVTLSCSPISGHRSVSWYQQTPGQGLQFLFEYFSETQRNKGNFPGRFSGRQFSNSRSEMNVSTLELGDSALYLCASSPGPSFPEQFFGPGTRLTVL.

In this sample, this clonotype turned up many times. Here the CDR3 DNA reads TGCAGTGCTCTCATAGCCTACGAGCAGTACTTC. Translating it yields CSALIAYEQYF. V is TRBV20-1 and J is TRBJ2-7; D call uncertain. V shed 5 bases and J shed 2 bases, with 7 bases lying between them. The CDR3 spans 11 residues. Germline CDR1 reads DFQATT; CDR2 reads SNEGSKA (reference sequence).

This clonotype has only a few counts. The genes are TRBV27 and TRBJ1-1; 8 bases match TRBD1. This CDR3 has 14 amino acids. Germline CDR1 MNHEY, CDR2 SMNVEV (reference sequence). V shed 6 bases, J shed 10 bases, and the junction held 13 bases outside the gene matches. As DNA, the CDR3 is TGTGCCAGCAGCCTACGCACGGACAGGGAGAGAGCTTTCTTT. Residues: CASSLRTDRERAFF.

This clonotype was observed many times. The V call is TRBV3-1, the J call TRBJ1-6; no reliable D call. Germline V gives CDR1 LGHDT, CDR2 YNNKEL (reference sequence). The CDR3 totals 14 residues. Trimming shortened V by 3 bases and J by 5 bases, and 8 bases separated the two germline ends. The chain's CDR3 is CASSQDVDNSPLHF. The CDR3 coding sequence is TGTGCCAGCAGCCAGGACGTTGATAATTCACCCCTCCACTTT.

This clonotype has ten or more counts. The CDR3 DNA is TGCAGTGCTAGAGGGGGGACGGGTGCAACTAATGAAAAACTGTTTTTT. Translated: CSARGGTGATNEKLFF. The chain carries TRBV20-1 and TRBJ1-4; D may be TRBD1 (5 bases). Germline-derived CDR1 and CDR2 are DFQATT and SNEGSKA (reference sequence). There are 16 residues in the CDR3. V lost 1 base and J lost 0, with 12 bases in between.

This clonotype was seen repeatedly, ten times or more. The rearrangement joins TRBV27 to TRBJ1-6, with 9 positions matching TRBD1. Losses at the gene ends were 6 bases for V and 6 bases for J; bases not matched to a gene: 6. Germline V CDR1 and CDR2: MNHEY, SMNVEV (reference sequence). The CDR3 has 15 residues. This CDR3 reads CASSDGTGTNSPLHF. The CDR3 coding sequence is TGTGCCAGCAGCGACGGGACAGGGACTAATTCACCCCTCCACTTT.